This TCR beta chain appears in the sequencing data of a study of blood T cell repertoires in COVID-19. Study background: In each case, the material was cDNA or gDNA derived from T cells, B-cell-depleted T cells, or PBMCs.

Original data processing: Estimates of nucleated cell counts were drawn from the amplification of reference gene primers. Data came from immunoSEQ multiplex PCR; TCRdb stores just in-frame clones and leaves some out. That table gives V, J and clone size, and the DNA gave D and trimming. The top ten clones hold approximately 3.2% of a sample with 200,000 to 250,000 clones, roughly 80% of them seen once. This CDR3 is built from 16 residues. Germline-derived CDR1 and CDR2 are MNHEY and SMNVEV (reference sequence). Trimming removed 3 bases at V and 6 bases at J, with 21 bases between. The chain uses TRBV27 and TRBJ2-7; a possible D gene is TRBD2 (7 bases). The receptor was derived from a woman aged 18 to 35 with acute or convalescent COVID-19. The sample was peripheral blood. The CDR3 reads CASSLEGGLFSSEQYF. The CDR3 DNA sequence: TGTGCCAGCAGTTTGGAGGGGGGGCTTTTTTCGAGCGAGCAGTACTTC.